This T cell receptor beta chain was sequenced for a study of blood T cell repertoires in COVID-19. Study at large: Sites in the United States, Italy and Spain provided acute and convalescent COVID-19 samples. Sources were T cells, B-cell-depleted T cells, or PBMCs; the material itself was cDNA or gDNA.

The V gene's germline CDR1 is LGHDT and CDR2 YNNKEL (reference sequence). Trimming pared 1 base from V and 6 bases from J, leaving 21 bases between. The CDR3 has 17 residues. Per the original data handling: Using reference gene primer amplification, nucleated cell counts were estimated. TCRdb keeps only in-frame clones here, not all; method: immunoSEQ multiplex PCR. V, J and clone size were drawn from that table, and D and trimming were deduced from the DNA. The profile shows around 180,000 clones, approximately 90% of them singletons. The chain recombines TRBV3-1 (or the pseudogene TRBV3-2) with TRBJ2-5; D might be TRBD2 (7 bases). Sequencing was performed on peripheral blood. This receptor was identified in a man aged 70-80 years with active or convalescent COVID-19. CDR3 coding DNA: TGTGCCAGCAGCCAAGTCGGAGGGGGGGGCCTTTCCAAGACCCAGTACTTC. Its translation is CASSQVGGGGLSKTQYF.